One sample yielded the 16 T cell receptor beta chains listed below, sequenced in a study of shared clonotypes between healthy human individuals. The protocol was immunoSEQ multiplex PCR, while the TCRdb copy is restricted to in-frame clones and leaves out a portion. This sample yields fewer than 1.6 million clones, of which around 98.5% are seen a single time; about 0.35% belongs to the top ten. The source material was naive CD4+ T cells sorted from blood. Subset here: CD45RA+ positively selected. These receptor sequences come from a man aged 30 to 39 in good health.

The chain employs TRBV7-2 and TRBJ2-7; D is unresolved. CDR1 and CDR2 from the germline V gene are SGHTA and FQGNSA. This CDR3 has 14 residues. V gave up 2 bases and J gave up 7 bases, with 15 bases separating them. As DNA, the CDR3 is TGTGCCAGCAGCTTATTCACCAGGTCGCGGGAGCAGTACTTC. Protein product: CASSLFTRSREQYF.

As for this clone: This CDR3 is also generated by other DNA sequences in the sample. The rearrangement joins TRBV18 to TRBJ1-2; D not certain. CDR1 is KGHSH, CDR2 LQKENI, per germline. This CDR3 is 14 amino acids long. Deletions cut 2 bases from V and 0 bases from J, with 7 bases between. In DNA form, the CDR3 reads TGTGCCAGCTCACCAGGCAGTGCTAACTATGGCTACACCTTC. Amino acids: CASSPGSANYGYTF.

This chain uses TRBV21-1 with TRBJ1-1. TRBV21-1 is designated a pseudogene. The CDR3 is 12 amino acids. DNA for the CDR3: TGTGCCAGCAGCATTAGAAGCACTGAAGCTTTCTTT. It specifies CASSIRSTEAFF.

The V call is TRBV6-1, the J call TRBJ2-4; D gene unclear. Trimming removed 6 bases at V and 0 bases at J, with 3 bases between. Germline V lookup: CDR1 MNHNS, CDR2 SASEGT. This CDR3 is built from 12 residues. CDR3 nucleotides: TGTGCCAGCAGAATAGCCAAAAACATTCAGTACTTC. This sequence encodes CASRIAKNIQYF.

The chain has TRBV5-1 and TRBJ2-3, with unresolved D. The CDR3 spans 16 residues. The germline V and J ends were trimmed by 6 bases and 2 bases, with 19 bases remaining between them. CDR1 and CDR2 from the germline V gene are SGHRS and YFSETQ. CDR3 amino acids: CASNPSSPGLTDTQYF. The CDR3 DNA follows: TGCGCCAGCAATCCGAGCTCCCCGGGCCTCACAGATACGCAGTATTTT.

The genes are TRBV4-1 and TRBJ1-4; 7 bases fit TRBD1. CDR3 length: 18 amino acids. V dropped 1 base and J dropped 3; count of bases not matched to a gene: 11. Germline assignment: CDR1 MGHRA and CDR2 YSYEKL. The DNA of the CDR3 is TGCGCCAGCAGCCAAGTAAGGAGAAGGGGGCTGTCTAATGAAAAACTGTTTTTT. It yields the protein CASSQVRRRGLSNEKLFF.

The V and J genes are TRBV5-5 and TRBJ2-2, with TRBD2 identical over 8 bases. J lost 4 bases, V lost 4 bases, and 6 bases had no gene match. Germline values: CDR1 SGHKS, CDR2 YYEKEE (reference sequence). CDR3 length: 15 residues. The CDR3 DNA is TGTGCCAGCAGCGGACTAGCCGCGGGCACCGGGGAGCTGTTTTTT. Amino acid sequence: CASSGLAAGTGELFF.

The chain carries TRBV5-1 and TRBJ2-3; 9 bases are a match to TRBD2. CDR1 is SGHRS, CDR2 YFSETQ, per germline. V lost 0 bases to trimming and J lost 2 bases; unmatched junction nucleotides: 4. This CDR3 comprises 16 residues. This CDR3 is CASSLVLAGDTDTQYF. DNA for the CDR3: TGCGCCAGCAGCTTGGTTTTAGCGGGAGACACAGATACGCAGTATTTT.

The V and J genes are TRBV6-1 and TRBJ2-1, with D perhaps assigned TRBD1 or TRBD2 (5 bases each). CDR3 length equals 13 residues. V shed 4 bases and J shed 9 bases, with 13 bases lying between them. CDR1 and CDR2 (germline): MNHNS, SASEGT. CDR3 loop: CASSARRDGEQFF. As DNA, the CDR3 is TGTGCCAGCAGTGCCCGCAGGGACGGTGAGCAGTTCTTC.

The rearrangement joins TRBV6-5 to TRBJ2-1; TRBD1 matches 7 bases. V lost 6 bases, J lost 5 bases, and 4 bases stayed unmatched. The CDR3 spans 13 residues. Looked up from germline, CDR1 is MNHEY and CDR2 is SVGAGI. The CDR3, as DNA: TGTGCCAGCAGAAGAGGACAGGACAATGAGCAGTTCTTC. This sequence encodes CASRRGQDNEQFF.

The chain joins TRBV7-6 to TRBJ2-7; 7 bases line up with TRBD1. Per germline, CDR1 SGHVS and CDR2 FNYEAQ. The CDR3 is made up of 14 amino acids. The ends lost 5 bases at V and 6 bases at J; junction bases unmatched: 10. The CDR3 DNA is TGTGCCAGCAGCCTCCGACAGGGTGGCGTCGAGCAGTACTTC. Translated, it gives CASSLRQGGVEQYF.

The chain couples TRBV30 to TRBJ2-5; 7 bases fit TRBD2. From germline, CDR1 is GTSNPN and CDR2 SVGIG (reference sequence). Trimming took 1 base from V and 5 from J; bases not matched to a gene: 7. The CDR3 is 14 residues long. CDR3 region: CAWSAGGSSETQYF. In DNA form, the CDR3 reads TGTGCCTGGAGTGCGGGCGGGAGCAGTGAGACCCAGTACTTC.

This chain links TRBV6-5 with TRBJ2-7; 7 nucleotides line up with TRBD1. CDR3 length: 15 amino acids. From germline, CDR1 is MNHEY and CDR2 SVGAGI. J was trimmed by 4 bases and V by 6 bases; bases with no gene match: 12. The CDR3 spells CASSEDRLSVYEQYF. CDR3 bases: TGTGCCAGCAGCGAGGACAGGCTGTCGGTATACGAGCAGTACTTC.

The chain couples TRBV19 to TRBJ2-2; TRBD1 aligns across 10 bases. Germline V gene sequence: CDR1 LNHDA, CDR2 SQIVND (reference sequence). The CDR3 loop spans 14 amino acids. The V gene end was trimmed by 10 bases and the J gene end by 4 bases; junction bases not matched to a gene: 6. The CDR3, as DNA: TGTGCCACCGCCGGGACAGGGGTCACCGGGGAGCTGTTTTTT. This translates into CATAGTGVTGELFF.

This chain links TRBV10-3 with TRBJ1-1; 9 bases align to TRBD1. V shed 2 bases, J shed 0 bases, and the junction held 1 base outside the gene matches. Per germline, CDR1 ENHRY and CDR2 SYGVKD. This CDR3 spans 15 amino acids. The CDR3 region is CAISERDRVNTEAFF. For the CDR3, the DNA is TGTGCCATCAGTGAGCGGGACAGGGTGAACACTGAAGCTTTCTTT.

V gene TRBV19 combines with J gene TRBJ1-5; the match to TRBD1 covers 7 bases. V dropped 9 bases and J dropped 2; count of bases not matched to a gene: 7. The CDR3 consists of 14 residues. Looked up from germline, CDR1 is LNHDA and CDR2 is SQIVND (reference sequence). The CDR3 reads CASRGGGRNQPQHF. CDR3 sequence (DNA): TGTGCCAGCAGAGGGGGCGGCCGCAATCAGCCCCAGCATTTT.